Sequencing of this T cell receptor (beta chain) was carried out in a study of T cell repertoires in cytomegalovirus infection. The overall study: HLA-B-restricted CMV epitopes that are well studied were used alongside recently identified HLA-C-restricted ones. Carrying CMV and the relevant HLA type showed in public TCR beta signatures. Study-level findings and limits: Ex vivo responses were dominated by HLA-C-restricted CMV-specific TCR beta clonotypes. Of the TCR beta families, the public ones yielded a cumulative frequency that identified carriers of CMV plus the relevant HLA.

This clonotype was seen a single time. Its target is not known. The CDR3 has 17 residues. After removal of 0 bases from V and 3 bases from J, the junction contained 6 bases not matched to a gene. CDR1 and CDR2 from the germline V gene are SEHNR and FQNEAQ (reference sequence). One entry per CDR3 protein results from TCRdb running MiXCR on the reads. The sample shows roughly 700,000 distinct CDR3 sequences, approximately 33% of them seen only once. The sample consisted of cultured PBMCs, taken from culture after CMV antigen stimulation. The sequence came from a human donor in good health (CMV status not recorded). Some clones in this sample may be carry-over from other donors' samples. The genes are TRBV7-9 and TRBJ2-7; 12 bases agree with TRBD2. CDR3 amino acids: CASSLAVASGGVYEQYF. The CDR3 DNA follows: TGTGCCAGCAGCTTAGCCGTCGCTAGCGGGGGGGTCTACGAGCAGTACTTC.